This entry lists 17 T cell receptor beta chains sequenced from one sample in a study of T cell responses to AZD1222 COVID-19 vaccine. Method: immunoSEQ multiplex PCR; TCRdb's copy keeps in-frame clones and lacks some. Of about 94,000 clones listed, over 75% are singletons. This specimen consisted of peripheral blood, obtained on day 0 of AZD1222 vaccination. The receptors originated from an adult in good health.

This chain connects TRBV2 to TRBJ1-1, with D perhaps TRBD1 (6 bases). With 4 bases removed from V and 5 bases from J, the gap between germline ends came to 14 bases. Germline CDR1 and CDR2: SNHLY and FYNNEI. The CDR3 extends over 14 amino acids. The CDR3 sequence: CASSVWGAGTEAFF. CDR3 sequence (DNA): TGTGCCAGCAGTGTATGGGGGGCAGGGACTGAAGCTTTCTTT.

The chain carries TRBV9 and TRBJ2-7; D uncertain. Germline V CDR1 and CDR2: SGDLS, YYNGEE. The V gene lost 0 bases and the J gene lost 6 bases, with 19 bases spanning the gap. The CDR3 length is 16 residues. CDR3 residues: CASSVARTSTTVEQYF. The CDR3 nucleotides read TGTGCCAGCAGCGTAGCCCGGACCTCCACTACGGTCGAGCAGTACTTC.

The chain employs TRBV4-2 and TRBJ1-2; D ambiguous. Trimming stripped 5 bases from V and 8 bases from J, with 15 bases between. Germline assignment: CDR1 LGHNA and CDR2 YNFKEQ. The CDR3 contains 13 residues. The CDR3 region is CASSGRATEGYTF. CDR3 DNA sequence: TGTGCCAGCAGCGGGCGAGCAACGGAGGGCTACACCTTC.

The chain uses TRBV5-5 and TRBJ1-5; D is unresolved. Trimming stripped 0 bases from V and 7 bases from J, with 14 bases between. CDR1 is SGHKS and CDR2 is YYEKEE in the germline V gene (reference sequence). The CDR3 consists of 15 residues. In DNA form, the CDR3 reads TGTGCCAGCAGCTTGGTACCGCAGGCTAGGCAGCCCCAGCATTTT. This encodes CASSLVPQARQPQHF. Filled out from reference TRBV5-5 and TRBJ1-5, the complete variable domain reads DAGVTQSPTHLIKTRGQQVTLRCSPISGHKSVSWYQQVLGQGPQFIFQYYEKEERGRGNFPDRFSARQFPNYSSELNVNALLLGDSALYLCASSLVPQARQPQHFGDGTRLSIL.

The rearrangement joins TRBV7-8 to TRBJ1-2; 7 bases are a match to TRBD1. Germline trimming cut 2 bases from V and 6 bases from J; bases unmatched to any gene: 6. Germline V gene data show CDR1 as SGHVS and CDR2 as FQNEAQ. The CDR3 sequence is 14 residues long. The CDR3 spells CASSLNGQADGYTF. The CDR3 bases are TGTGCCAGCAGCTTAAATGGACAGGCAGATGGCTACACCTTC.

The chain uses TRBV3-1 (or the pseudogene TRBV3-2) and TRBJ1-1; no clear D. The CDR3 covers 13 residues. Germline CDR1 is LGHDT and CDR2 is YNNKEL (reference sequence). Trimming pared 3 bases from V and 3 bases from J, leaving 8 bases between. Here the CDR3 DNA reads TGTGCCAGCAGCCACAGGTCTTACACTGAAGCTTTCTTT. Its translation is CASSHRSYTEAFF.

This chain connects TRBV5-1 to TRBJ1-1; no clear D gene. The germline V gene has CDR1 SGHRS and CDR2 YFSETQ. There are 13 residues in the CDR3. V shed 0 bases and J shed 5 bases, with 8 bases lying between them. In DNA, the CDR3 is TGCGCCAGCAGCTTGGGAGATGAAACTGAAGCTTTCTTT. This encodes CASSLGDETEAFF.

The V and J genes are TRBV27 and TRBJ1-4; TRBD1 is a possible D gene (5 bases). Per germline, CDR1 MNHEY and CDR2 SMNVEV (reference sequence). V lost 2 bases and J lost 4, with 14 bases in between. The CDR3 extends over 16 amino acids. CDR3 amino acids: CASSLEVGRVNEKLFF. The CDR3 bases are TGTGCCAGCAGTTTAGAGGTCGGCAGGGTTAATGAAAAACTGTTTTTT.

This clone was seen a single time. This chain's CDR3 is CASSTETSGGAALGTDTQYF. The CDR3 bases are TGTGCCAGCAGCACCGAGACTAGCGGGGGGGCCGCTCTCGGTACAGATACGCAGTATTTT. The chain employs TRBV12-1 and TRBJ2-3; the table assigns TRBD2, which was not confirmed against the DNA. TRBV12-1 is termed a pseudogene. The CDR3 runs 20 residues.

The chain employs TRBV12-5 and TRBJ2-7; D is perhaps TRBD1 or TRBD2 (5 bases each). Germline V lookup: CDR1 LGHNT, CDR2 FRNRAP. V lost 2 bases and J lost 9, with 17 bases in between. The CDR3 covers 14 residues. The CDR3 loop reads CASGLRDRSTVQYF. The CDR3 bases are TGTGCTAGTGGTTTGAGGGACCGTAGTACGGTGCAGTACTTC. Combining the CDR3 with reference TRBV12-5 and TRBJ2-7 gives the whole variable domain DARVTQTPRHKVTEMGQEVTMRCQPILGHNTVFWYRQTMMQGLELLAYFRNRAPLDDSGMPKDRFSAEMPDATLATLKIQPSEPRDSAVYFCASGLRDRSTVQYFGPGTRLTVT.

V usage is TRBV11-1 and J usage is TRBJ1-1; 9 bases map to TRBD1. Per the germline V gene, CDR1 is SGHAT and CDR2 is FQDESV (reference sequence). With V trimmed by 1 base and J by 3 bases, 3 bases remained unmatched. The CDR3 has 15 residues. The CDR3 nucleotides read TGTGCCAGCAGCTTAGGGGGACAGGGTCACACTGAAGCTTTCTTT. It yields the protein CASSLGGQGHTEAFF. The full variable domain, its missing parts supplied by reference TRBV11-1 and TRBJ1-1, is EAEVAQSPRYKITEKSQAVAFWCDPISGHATLYWYRQILGQGPELLVQFQDESVVDDSQLPKDRFSAERLKGVDSTLKIQPAELGDSAMYLCASSLGGQGHTEAFFGQGTRLTVV.

This rearrangement joins TRBV5-5 to TRBJ1-5; the D is unclear. Germline V CDR1 and CDR2: SGHKS, YYEKEE (reference sequence). The CDR3 is 17 residues long. Trimming left V 3 bases short and J 3 bases short, with 19 bases between. CDR3: CASSSLSGSPSNQPQHF. For the CDR3, the DNA is TGTGCCAGCAGCTCCCTCTCGGGCAGCCCATCCAATCAGCCCCAGCATTTT.

The chain is built from TRBV7-9 and TRBJ1-2, with D tentatively TRBD1 (6 bases). The CDR3 covers 15 residues. Germline V gene data show CDR1 as SEHNR and CDR2 as FQNEAQ (reference sequence). Trimming left V 5 bases short and J 1 base short, with 14 bases between. CDR3 DNA: TGTGCCAGCAGCCGGGCAGGGGCTTTTAACTATGGCTACACCTTC. Its translation is CASSRAGAFNYGYTF.

The chain couples TRBV5-1 to TRBJ2-7, with D possibly matching TRBD2 (5 bases). This CDR3 comprises 14 residues. CDR1 is SGHRS, CDR2 YFSETQ, per germline. V gave up 2 bases and J gave up 5 bases, with 14 bases separating them. In DNA, the CDR3 is TGCGCCAGCAGCTTAGGGTGGACCGGGGACGAGCAGTACTTC. The encoded protein is CASSLGWTGDEQYF.

This chain connects TRBV5-3 to TRBJ1-2; 7 bases align to TRBD1. TRBV5-3 is designated an ORF whose function remains uncertain. V trimming: 8 bases; J trimming: 4 bases; junction bases outside the gene matches: 20. CDR3 length: 17 amino acids. The CDR3 region has the DNA TGTGCCAGGGTTAGTAAGGAGGGACAGACCCCTCTCTATGGCTACACCTTC. Its translation is CARVSKEGQTPLYGYTF.

This clone was observed a few times. The chain couples TRBV6-1 to TRBJ1-4; D is uncertain. The CDR3 consists of 17 residues. In germline, CDR1 is MNHNS, CDR2 SASEGT. The germline V and J ends were trimmed by 0 bases and 0 bases, with 11 bases remaining between them. The CDR3: CASSEAGALATNEKLFF. DNA for the CDR3: TGTGCCAGCAGTGAAGCTGGAGCCCTTGCAACTAATGAAAAACTGTTTTTT.

The chain recombines TRBV4-2 with TRBJ1-2; TRBD1 might be the D (6 bases). The CDR3 runs to 18 residues. Trimming pared 0 bases from V and 2 bases from J, leaving 19 bases between. Germline V gene sequence: CDR1 LGHNA, CDR2 YNFKEQ. CDR3 amino acids: CASSQDSQGNSRNYGYTF. Written as DNA, the CDR3 is TGTGCCAGCAGCCAAGATAGCCAGGGGAACTCTCGGAACTATGGCTACACCTTC.